At least ten counts were recorded for the clone carrying this T cell receptor (beta chain). Its cognate antigen is unknown. The germline V gene has CDR1 SGHVS and CDR2 FNYEAQ. V was shortened by 5 bases and J by 7 bases, with 9 bases between the two germline ends. The CDR3 has 11 residues. The sample comes from a study of T cell repertoires in cytomegalovirus infection. At the level of the study: An indication of both CMV infection and matching HLA type came from public TCR beta signatures. Study-wide points: HLA-C-restricted, CMV-specific TCR beta clonotypes were dominant ex vivo. Identification of carriers of CMV plus the relevant HLA was performed using cumulative public TCR beta family frequency.

TCRdb recomputed calls from the reads with MiXCR, one row per CDR3 protein. The repertoire includes 200,000 to 300,000 distinct CDR3 sequences, roughly 10% of them detected once, and about 15% sits in the top ten. The sample consisted of PBMCs. This clonotype was sampled from a human donor in good health (CMV status not recorded). Some clones in this sample may be carry-over from other donors' samples. The V call is TRBV7-6, the J call TRBJ2-7; TRBD1 might be the D (6 bases). The CDR3 sequence: CASSGGQEQYF. CDR3 nucleotides: TGTGCCAGCAGCGGGGGCCAGGAGCAGTACTTC.